This T cell receptor (beta chain) was profiled in a study of T cell responses to AZD1222 COVID-19 vaccine. Study results and caveats: Samples come after the peak T cell response, not at day 14. White British ancestry dominated among donors, who included more females, and clonal diversity was possibly underestimated. Spike-specific TCR breadth and depth rose after two AZD1222 doses.

Only one count was recorded for this clone. The antigen remains undetermined. Second doses were pooled across both intervals (about 4 or about 12 weeks). Produced via immunoSEQ multiplex PCR; TCRdb's table is partial and in-frame only. The data hold some 250,000 clones, with approximately 94% observed a single time. J gave up 2 bases and V 6 bases, and 10 bases lay outside the gene matches. Germline assignment: CDR1 ENHRY and CDR2 SYGVKD. The CDR3 extends over 16 amino acids. This specimen consisted of peripheral blood, obtained 28 days after the second AZD1222 dose. This TCR derives from an adult who received the AZD1222 COVID-19 vaccine. V gene TRBV10-3 combines with J gene TRBJ2-5; 9 bases agree with TRBD1. CDR3: CAIRQGAFPSQETQYF. In nucleotides, the CDR3 is TGTGCCATCAGACAGGGGGCTTTCCCGTCACAAGAGACCCAGTACTTC.